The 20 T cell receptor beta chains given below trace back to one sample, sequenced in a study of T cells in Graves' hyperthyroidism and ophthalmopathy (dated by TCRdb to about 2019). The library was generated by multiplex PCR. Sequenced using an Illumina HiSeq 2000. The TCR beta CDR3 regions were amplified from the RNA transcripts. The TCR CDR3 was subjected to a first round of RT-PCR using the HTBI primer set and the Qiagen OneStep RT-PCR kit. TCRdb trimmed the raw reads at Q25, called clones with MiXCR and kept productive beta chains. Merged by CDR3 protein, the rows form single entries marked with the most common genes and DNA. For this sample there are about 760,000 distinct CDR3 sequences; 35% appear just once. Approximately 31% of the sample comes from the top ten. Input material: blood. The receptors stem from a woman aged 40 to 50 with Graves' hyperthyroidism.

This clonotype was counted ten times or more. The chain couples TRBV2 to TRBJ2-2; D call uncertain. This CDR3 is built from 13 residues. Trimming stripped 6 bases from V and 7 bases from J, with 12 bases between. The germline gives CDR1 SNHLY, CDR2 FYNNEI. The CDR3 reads CASSPSLVGELFF. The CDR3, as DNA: TGTGCCAGCAGCCCTAGTTTAGTCGGGGAGCTGTTTTTT.

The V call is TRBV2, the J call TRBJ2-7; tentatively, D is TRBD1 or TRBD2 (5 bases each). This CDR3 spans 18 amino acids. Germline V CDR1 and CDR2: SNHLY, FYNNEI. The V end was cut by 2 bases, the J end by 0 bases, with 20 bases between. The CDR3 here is CASSERYLGGGSSYEQYF. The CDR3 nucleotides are TGTGCCAGCAGTGAACGGTATTTAGGTGGGGGAAGCTCCTACGAGCAGTACTTC.

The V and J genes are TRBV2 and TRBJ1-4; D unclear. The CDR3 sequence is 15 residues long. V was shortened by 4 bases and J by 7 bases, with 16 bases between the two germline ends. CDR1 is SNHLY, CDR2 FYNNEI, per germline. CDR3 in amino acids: CASSVSGFAFEKLFF. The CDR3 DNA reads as TGTGCCAGCAGTGTATCGGGGTTTGCTTTTGAAAAACTGTTTTTT.

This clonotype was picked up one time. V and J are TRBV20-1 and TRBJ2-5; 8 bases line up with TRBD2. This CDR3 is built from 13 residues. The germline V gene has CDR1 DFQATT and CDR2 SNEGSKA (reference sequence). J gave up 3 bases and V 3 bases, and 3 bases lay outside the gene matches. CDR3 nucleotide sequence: TGCAGTGCTAGCGGGCGGGGGGAAGAGACCCAGTACTTC. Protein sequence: CSASGRGEETQYF.

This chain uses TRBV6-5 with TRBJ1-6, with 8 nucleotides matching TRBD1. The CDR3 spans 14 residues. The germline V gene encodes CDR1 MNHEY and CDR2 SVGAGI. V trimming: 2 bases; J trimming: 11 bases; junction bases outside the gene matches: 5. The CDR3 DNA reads TGTGCCAGCAGTTACGGACAGGGATCGACACCCCTCCACTTT. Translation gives CASSYGQGSTPLHF.

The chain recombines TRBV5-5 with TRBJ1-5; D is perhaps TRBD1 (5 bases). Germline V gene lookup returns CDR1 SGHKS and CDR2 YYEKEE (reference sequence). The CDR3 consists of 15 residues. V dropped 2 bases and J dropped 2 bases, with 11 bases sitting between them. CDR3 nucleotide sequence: TGTGCCAGCAGCTTACAAGGGGAGCGCAATCAGCCCCAGCATTTT. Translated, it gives CASSLQGERNQPQHF.

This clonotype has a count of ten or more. This chain's CDR3 is CASSYDGHEAFF. In nucleotides, the CDR3 is TGTGCCAGCAGTTACGACGGGCATGAAGCTTTCTTT. The chain uses TRBV6-2 or TRBV6-3 and TRBJ1-1; D unresolved. With 2 bases removed from V and 7 bases from J, the gap between germline ends came to 8 bases. CDR1 and CDR2 (germline): MNHEY, SVGEGT. The length of the CDR3 is 12 residues.

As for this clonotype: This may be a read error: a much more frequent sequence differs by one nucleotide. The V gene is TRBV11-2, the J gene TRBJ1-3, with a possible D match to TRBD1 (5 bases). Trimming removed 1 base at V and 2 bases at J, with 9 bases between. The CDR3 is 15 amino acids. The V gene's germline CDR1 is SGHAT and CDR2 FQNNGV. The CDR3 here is CASSLGRGTGNTIYF. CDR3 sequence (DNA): TGTGCCAGCAGCTTAGGTAGGGGTACTGGAAACACCATATATTTT.

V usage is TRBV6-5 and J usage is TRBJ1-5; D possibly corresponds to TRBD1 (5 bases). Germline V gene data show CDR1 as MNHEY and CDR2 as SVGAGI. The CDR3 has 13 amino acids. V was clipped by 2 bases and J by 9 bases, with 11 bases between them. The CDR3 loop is CASSYGPQGPQHF. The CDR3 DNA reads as TGTGCCAGCAGTTACGGACCGCAGGGGCCCCAGCATTTT.

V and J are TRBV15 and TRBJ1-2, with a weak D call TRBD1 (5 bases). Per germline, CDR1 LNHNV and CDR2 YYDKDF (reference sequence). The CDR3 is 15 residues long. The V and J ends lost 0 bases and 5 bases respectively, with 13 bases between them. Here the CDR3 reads CATSRDLDSDYGYTF. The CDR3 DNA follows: TGTGCCACCAGCAGAGACCTCGACAGCGATTATGGCTACACCTTC.

CDR3 DNA sequence: TGTGCCAGCAGCTCACGCGCGGGACAGGCTTCACCCCTCCACTTT. Protein: CASSSRAGQASPLHF. The chain couples TRBV7-3 to TRBJ1-6; 8 bases map to TRBD1. The CDR3 is 15 residues long. Germline values: CDR1 SGHTA, CDR2 FQGTGA. Germline trimming cut 4 bases from V and 9 bases from J; bases unmatched to any gene: 8.

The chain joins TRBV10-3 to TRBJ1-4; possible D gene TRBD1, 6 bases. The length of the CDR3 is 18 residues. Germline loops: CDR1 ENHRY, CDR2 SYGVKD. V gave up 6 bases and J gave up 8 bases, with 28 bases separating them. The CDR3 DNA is TGTGCCATCAGGCCGGCGGGGGACATGAGAGTCGCCCGGGAAAAACTGTTTTTT. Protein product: CAIRPAGDMRVAREKLFF.

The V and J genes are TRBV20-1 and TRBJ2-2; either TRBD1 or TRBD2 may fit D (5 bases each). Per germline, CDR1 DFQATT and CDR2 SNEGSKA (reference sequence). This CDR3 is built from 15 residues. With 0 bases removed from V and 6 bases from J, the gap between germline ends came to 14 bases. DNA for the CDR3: TGCAGTGCTAGAGATCGATCGGGGCTCCCCGGGGAGCTGTTTTTT. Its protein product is CSARDRSGLPGELFF.

The CDR3 region has the DNA TGTGCCACCAGCAGATTCGGCCCACACAATCAGCCCCAGCATTTT. Translating gives CATSRFGPHNQPQHF. The rearrangement links TRBV15 to TRBJ1-5; D is unclear. The V gene's germline CDR1 is LNHNV and CDR2 YYDKDF (reference sequence). With 2 bases removed from V and 3 bases from J, the gap between germline ends came to 11 bases. CDR3 length: 15 amino acids.

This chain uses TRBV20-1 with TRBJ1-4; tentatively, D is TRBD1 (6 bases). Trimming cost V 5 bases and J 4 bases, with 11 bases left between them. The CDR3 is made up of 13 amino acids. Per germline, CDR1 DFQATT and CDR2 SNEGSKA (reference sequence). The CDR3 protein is CSASSDSNEKLFF. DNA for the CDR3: TGCAGTGCTTCGTCGGACAGTAATGAAAAACTGTTTTTT.

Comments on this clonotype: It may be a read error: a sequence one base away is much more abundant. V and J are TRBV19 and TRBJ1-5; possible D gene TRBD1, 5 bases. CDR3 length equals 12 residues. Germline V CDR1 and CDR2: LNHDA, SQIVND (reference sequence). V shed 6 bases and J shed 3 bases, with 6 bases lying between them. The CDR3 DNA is TGTGCCAGTAGCGGACACAATCAGCCCCAGCATTTT. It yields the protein CASSGHNQPQHF.

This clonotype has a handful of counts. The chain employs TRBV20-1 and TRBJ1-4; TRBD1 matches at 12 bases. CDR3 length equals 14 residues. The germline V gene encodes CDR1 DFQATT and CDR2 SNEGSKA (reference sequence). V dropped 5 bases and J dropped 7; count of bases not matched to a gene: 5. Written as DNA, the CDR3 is TGCAGTGCTCGAAGGGACAGGGGGCTTGAAAAACTGTTTTTT. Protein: CSARRDRGLEKLFF.

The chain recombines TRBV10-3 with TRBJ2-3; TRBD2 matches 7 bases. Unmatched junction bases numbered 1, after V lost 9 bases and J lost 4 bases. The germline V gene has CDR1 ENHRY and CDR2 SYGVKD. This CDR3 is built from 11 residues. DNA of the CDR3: TGTGCCATTGCGGGGGCAGATACGCAGTATTTT. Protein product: CAIAGADTQYF.

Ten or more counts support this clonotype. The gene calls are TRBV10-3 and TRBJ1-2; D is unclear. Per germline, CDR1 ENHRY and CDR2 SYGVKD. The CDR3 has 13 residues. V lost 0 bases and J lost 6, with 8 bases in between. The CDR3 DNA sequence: TGTGCCATCAGTGAGTCGCGCGAAGATGGCTACACCTTC. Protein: CAISESREDGYTF.

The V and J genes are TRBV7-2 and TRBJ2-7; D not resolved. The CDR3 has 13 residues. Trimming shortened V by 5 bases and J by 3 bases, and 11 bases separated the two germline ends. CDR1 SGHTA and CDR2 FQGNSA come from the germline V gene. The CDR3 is CASSPGVYYEQYF. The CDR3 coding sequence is TGTGCCAGCAGCCCAGGCGTCTACTACGAGCAGTACTTC. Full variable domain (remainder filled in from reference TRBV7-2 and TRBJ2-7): GAGVSQSPSNKVTEKGKDVELRCDPISGHTALYWYRQSLGQGLEFLIYFQGNSAPDKSGLPSDRFSAERTGGSVSTLTIQRTQQEDSAVYLCASSPGVYYEQYFGPGTRLTVT.